A single sample gave rise to the 22 T cell receptor beta chains below, sequenced in a study of T cell changes during pregnancy in multiple sclerosis. Generated by immunoSEQ multiplex PCR, the TCRdb table keeps only in-frame clones and is missing some. The sample shows under 150,000 clones, approximately 96% of them seen only once. The specimen was peripheral blood, collected after pregnancy. The receptors originated from a female donor with multiple sclerosis, enrolled in a pregnancy study.

This sequence joins TRBV7-6 and TRBJ1-1; no firm D call. The CDR3 consists of 14 residues. V dropped 5 bases and J dropped 1 base, with 11 bases sitting between them. Germline V gene lookup returns CDR1 SGHVS and CDR2 FNYEAQ. The CDR3 loop is CASSPGVSNTEAFF. The CDR3 DNA sequence: TGTGCCAGCAGCCCCGGGGTTTCGAACACTGAAGCTTTCTTT.

The J gene is TRBJ2-3, the V gene TRBV7-3; D might be TRBD1 (6 bases). Germline assignment: CDR1 SGHTA and CDR2 FQGTGA. The V end lost 5 bases, the J end lost 4 bases, and 10 bases lay between the germline ends. This CDR3 contains 13 residues. This CDR3 reads CASSPPGADTQYF. In DNA, the CDR3 is TGTGCCAGCAGCCCCCCAGGGGCAGATACGCAGTATTTT. Complete variable domain (other parts from reference TRBV7-3 and TRBJ2-3): GAGVSQTPSNKVTEKGKYVELRCDPISGHTALYWYRQSLGQGPEFLIYFQGTGAADDSGLPNDRFFAVRPEGSVSTLKIQRTERGDSAVYLCASSPPGADTQYFGPGTRLTVL.

J is TRBJ2-7 and V is TRBV6-1, with D possibly being TRBD2 (5 bases). The CDR3 contains 14 residues. V gave up 5 bases and J gave up 0 bases, with 11 bases separating them. Germline CDR1 and CDR2: MNHNS and SASEGT. The CDR3 nucleotides are TGTGCCAGCAGTCCACCCCGGGGCTCCTACGAGCAGTACTTC. It encodes CASSPPRGSYEQYF.

The gene calls are TRBV5-1 and TRBJ2-5; TRBD1 matches at 9 bases. CDR3 size: 14 residues. Per germline, CDR1 SGHRS and CDR2 YFSETQ. V lost 4 bases and J lost 4; bases outside the gene matches: 5. Here the CDR3 DNA reads TGCGCCAGCAGCCCCCGGGACAGGGTAGAGACCCAGTACTTC. The encoded protein is CASSPRDRVETQYF.

The V call is TRBV7-2, the J call TRBJ2-3, with TRBD1 matching 7 bases. The CDR3 runs to 15 residues. V lost 4 bases, J lost 2 bases, and 6 bases stayed unmatched. Germline assignment: CDR1 SGHTA and CDR2 FQGNSA. The CDR3 nucleotides read TGTGCCAGCAGCTACGGGACAGCAAACACAGATACGCAGTATTTT. This gives the protein CASSYGTANTDTQYF.

The rearrangement links TRBV21-1 to TRBJ1-1. TRBV21-1 is a pseudogene locus. The CDR3 loop spans 12 amino acids. The DNA of the CDR3 is TGTGCCACTTGTCGGGGAGACACTGAAGCTTTCTTT. It specifies CATCRGDTEAFF.

The chain carries TRBV6-1 and TRBJ2-7; 7 nucleotides agree with TRBD1. This CDR3 spans 17 amino acids. With 1 base clipped from V and 4 bases from J, the junction kept 13 bases outside the gene matches. From germline, CDR1 is MNHNS and CDR2 SASEGT. The CDR3 DNA reads TGTGCCAGCAGTGAAGGAATTTTCGGGACAGACGCTTACGAGCAGTACTTC. This sequence encodes CASSEGIFGTDAYEQYF.

The chain recombines TRBV7-2 with TRBJ1-2; 7 bases align to TRBD1. In germline, CDR1 is SGHTA, CDR2 FQGNSA. This CDR3 has 15 residues. V dropped 5 bases and J dropped 4; count of bases not matched to a gene: 10. The CDR3 loop reads CASSRPGTESYGYTF. The CDR3 DNA reads as TGTGCCAGCAGCCGCCCTGGGACAGAATCCTATGGCTACACCTTC.

CDR3 amino acids: CASSSYTGELFF. The CDR3 DNA is TGTGCCAGCAGCTCCTACACCGGGGAGCTGTTTTTT. The chain employs TRBV13 and TRBJ2-2; D gene uncertain. The V and J ends lost 4 bases and 3 bases respectively, with 3 bases between them. The CDR3 loop spans 12 amino acids. Germline V lookup: CDR1 PRHDT, CDR2 FYEKMQ (reference sequence). Combining the CDR3 with reference TRBV13 and TRBJ2-2 gives the whole variable domain AAGVIQSPRHLIKEKRETATLKCYPIPRHDTVYWYQQGPGQDPQFLISFYEKMQSDKGSIPDRFSAQQFSDYHSELNMSSLELGDSALYFCASSSYTGELFFGEGSRLTVL.

The chain recombines TRBV27 with TRBJ2-1, with TRBD2 identical over 12 bases. This CDR3 has 16 amino acids. Looked up from germline, CDR1 is MNHEY and CDR2 is SMNVEV (reference sequence). Trimming at V came to 6 bases and at J to 7 bases, leaving 10 bases not matched to a gene. The CDR3 DNA reads TGTGCCAGCAGGACCCCTACTAGCGGGGGGTGGAATGAGCAGTTCTTC. It translates to CASRTPTSGGWNEQFF.

This clone occurred once. The chain is built from TRBV7-8 and TRBJ2-7; 9 nucleotides match TRBD1. Germline CDR1 SGHVS, CDR2 FQNEAQ. The CDR3 length is 15 residues. V shed 0 bases, J shed 1 base, and the junction held 1 base outside the gene matches. The CDR3 reads CASSLAGQGSYEQYF. The DNA for the CDR3 is TGTGCCAGCAGCTTAGCGGGACAGGGATCCTACGAGCAGTACTTC.

This clone appeared once. The chain carries TRBV29-1 and TRBJ1-1; D is perhaps TRBD1 (5 bases). Germline V CDR1 and CDR2: SQVTM, ANQGSEA. The germline V and J ends were trimmed by 4 bases and 6 bases, with 12 bases remaining between them. CDR3 length: 12 amino acids. The CDR3 DNA sequence: TGCAGCGTTGTTGGGGGGAGCCCTGAAGCTTTCTTT. It is translated as CSVVGGSPEAFF.

The rearrangement links TRBV7-2 to TRBJ2-1, with D tentatively TRBD2 (5 bases). V was pared by 2 bases and J by 9 bases, with 17 bases between. The CDR3 extends over 15 amino acids. Germline V gene sequence: CDR1 SGHTA, CDR2 FQGNSA. Here the CDR3 reads CASSLILAAGLEQFF. In nucleotides, the CDR3 is TGTGCCAGCAGCTTAATCCTAGCAGCAGGTCTTGAGCAGTTCTTC.

The chain has TRBV6-5 and TRBJ2-1, with TRBD2 as a possible D gene (5 bases). The CDR3 is made up of 13 amino acids. The germline CDR1 and CDR2 sequences are MNHEY and SVGAGI. Trimming stripped 6 bases from V and 10 bases from J, with 16 bases between. CDR3 coding DNA: TGTGCCAGCAGAACGGAGGTTACGGGAGAGCAGTTCTTC. This codes for CASRTEVTGEQFF.

The V and J genes are TRBV7-2 and TRBJ2-3; the match to TRBD2 covers 9 bases. The CDR3 runs 14 residues. V lost 7 bases to trimming and J lost 6 bases; unmatched junction nucleotides: 8. Germline assignment: CDR1 SGHTA and CDR2 FQGNSA. The CDR3 coding sequence is TGTGCCAGCAAATACGGGACTAGCTATGATACGCAGTATTTT. It encodes CASKYGTSYDTQYF.

The V and J genes are TRBV6-6 and TRBJ2-1; TRBD2 agrees at 8 bases. The germline gives CDR1 MNHNY, CDR2 SVGAGI (reference sequence). This CDR3 spans 14 amino acids. Germline trimming cut 2 bases from V and 9 bases from J; bases unmatched to any gene: 6. CDR3 protein: CASSYGTSHPEQFF. The CDR3 DNA reads as TGTGCCAGCAGTTACGGGACTAGTCACCCTGAGCAGTTCTTC.

The chain is built from TRBV19 and TRBJ1-1; D is perhaps TRBD1 (5 bases). Deletions cut 3 bases from V and 4 bases from J, with 9 bases between. The V gene's germline CDR1 is LNHDA and CDR2 SQIVND (reference sequence). The CDR3 loop spans 13 amino acids. The CDR3 reads CASSIWGGTEAFF. The CDR3, as DNA: TGTGCCAGTAGTATCTGGGGGGGCACTGAAGCTTTCTTT. The full variable domain, completed using reference TRBV19 and TRBJ1-1, is DGGITQSPKYLFRKEGQNVTLSCEQNLNHDAMYWYRQDPGQGLRLIYYSQIVNDFQKGDIAEGYSVSREKKESFPLTVTSAQKNPTAFYLCASSIWGGTEAFFGQGTRLTVV.

This clone was recorded only once. The CDR3: CASSDRGTMADYTF. CDR3 nucleotide sequence: TGTGCCAGCAGTGACCGGGGTACGATGGCTGACTACACCTTC. The chain combines TRBV6-4 with TRBJ1-2; no clear D. The CDR3 runs to 14 residues. Trimming took off 2 bases at V and 10 bases at J, with 17 bases between the two ends. Germline V CDR1 and CDR2: MRHNA, SNTAGT.

The chain joins TRBV5-4 to TRBJ2-1; weak D call: TRBD2 (5 bases). The CDR3 contains 13 residues. Germline CDR1 SGHNT, CDR2 YYREEE (reference sequence). Trimming took 4 bases from V and 5 from J, leaving 10 bases between them. CDR3 DNA: TGTGCCAGCAGCCTACTAGATCACAATGAGCAGTTCTTC. Amino acid sequence: CASSLLDHNEQFF. Full variable domain (remainder filled in from reference TRBV5-4 and TRBJ2-1): ETGVTQSPTHLIKTRGQQVTLRCSSQSGHNTVSWYQQALGQGPQFIFQYYREEENGRGNFPPRFSGLQFPNYSSELNVNALELDDSALYLCASSLLDHNEQFFGPGTRLTVL.

V usage is TRBV15 and J usage is TRBJ1-1, with no clear D. Trimming took 0 bases from V and 8 from J, leaving 13 bases between them. Germline CDR1 is LNHNV and CDR2 is YYDKDF (reference sequence). This CDR3 region has 14 residues. The DNA for the CDR3 is TGTGCCACCAGCAGAGATCATTCCAACAGAGAAGCTTTCTTT. Translation: CATSRDHSNREAFF.

The chain employs TRBV7-9 and TRBJ2-2; 10 nucleotides line up with TRBD1. Germline V lookup: CDR1 SEHNR, CDR2 FQNEAQ (reference sequence). This CDR3 comprises 18 residues. V lost 5 bases to trimming and J lost 1 base; unmatched junction nucleotides: 10. The chain's CDR3 is CASSAHRDRGKNTGELFF. DNA for the CDR3: TGTGCCAGCAGCGCCCACCGGGACAGGGGTAAGAACACCGGGGAGCTGTTTTTT. Combining the CDR3 with reference TRBV7-9 and TRBJ2-2 gives the whole variable domain DTGVSQNPRHKITKRGQNVTFRCDPISEHNRLYWYRQTLGQGPEFLTYFQNEAQLEKSRLLSDRFSAERPKGSFSTLEIQRTEQGDSAMYLCASSAHRDRGKNTGELFFGEGSRLTVL.

The chain uses TRBV7-9 and TRBJ2-7; 8 bases are a match to TRBD2. J lost 5 bases, V lost 5 bases, and 8 bases had no gene match. CDR1 and CDR2 from the germline V gene are SEHNR and FQNEAQ (reference sequence). CDR3 size: 14 residues. CDR3 residues: CASSPPGRADEQYF. CDR3 in DNA: TGTGCCAGCAGCCCCCCCGGGAGGGCCGACGAGCAGTACTTC.